Following are 20 T cell receptor beta chains from one sample sequenced in a study of T-cell memory formation after mild COVID-19 listed by TCRdb under 2021. Library preparation employed 5' RACE. TCRdb lists the instrument as Illumina NovaSeq 6000. Through fastp at Q25 and MiXCR, TCRdb rebuilt clones from the public reads, retaining in-frame beta chains. CDR3 protein sequences are deduplicated, and each keeps its most common genes and DNA. The sample includes under 150,000 distinct CDR3 sequences, with 15% to 20% observed a single time. Of the sample, roughly 14% falls within the top ten clones. Sequenced: PBMCs or a T cell subset sorted from them (not recorded which). These receptors originate from an adult woman who had mild COVID-19 (a few samples of this study predate the infection). The sample titles of this study are shuffled in the database, so cell type and time point are left out; the donor was told from shared clones.

This clonotype was picked up a small number of times. The V and J genes are TRBV13 and TRBJ2-7; the D is unclear. The germline gives CDR1 PRHDT, CDR2 FYEKMQ (reference sequence). Trimming left V 1 base short and J 2 bases short, with 9 bases between. This CDR3 has 14 residues. CDR3 nucleotides: TGTGCCAGCAGCTTAGTAGGGTCTCCCTACGAGCAGTACTTC. Translated, it gives CASSLVGSPYEQYF.

V and J are TRBV2 and TRBJ2-7; 14 nucleotides align to TRBD2. V gave up 9 bases and J gave up 0 bases; unmatched junction bases: 7. This CDR3 has 16 amino acids. Germline values: CDR1 SNHLY, CDR2 FYNNEI. CDR3 loop: CASRVGLAGVSYEQYF. The CDR3 region has the DNA TGTGCCAGTAGAGTGGGACTAGCGGGGGTCTCCTACGAGCAGTACTTC.

This clonotype has a count of ten or more. The chain joins TRBV20-1 to TRBJ1-1; weak D call: TRBD1 (5 bases). Germline-derived CDR1 and CDR2 are DFQATT and SNEGSKA (reference sequence). V shed 0 bases and J shed 1 base, with 9 bases lying between them. This CDR3 comprises 14 residues. The CDR3 coding sequence is TGCAGTGCTAGAGATCGTGGGGGGAACACTGAAGCTTTCTTT. Its protein product is CSARDRGGNTEAFF.

The chain joins TRBV29-1 to TRBJ2-7; perhaps TRBD1 as D (6 bases). Germline V gene lookup returns CDR1 SQVTM and CDR2 ANQGSEA. Trimming shortened V by 1 base and J by 3 bases, and 19 bases separated the two germline ends. There are 16 residues in the CDR3. The CDR3 loop reads CSVEVPRGDKIYEQYF. The CDR3 coding sequence is TGCAGCGTTGAAGTTCCTCGTGGGGACAAAATCTACGAGCAGTACTTC.

This chain connects TRBV5-1 to TRBJ1-1; 7 bases are shared with TRBD1. This CDR3 has 14 amino acids. The J segment lost 3 bases and the V segment lost 3 bases, leaving 5 bases of the junction unmatched. CDR1 and CDR2 (germline): SGHRS, YFSETQ. In DNA, the CDR3 is TGCGCCAGCAGCTGGGGACAGCGGGACACTGAAGCTTTCTTT. Amino acids: CASSWGQRDTEAFF.

The sample holds a few counts of this clonotype. The chain combines TRBV6-2 or TRBV6-3 with TRBJ2-7; 7 bases align to TRBD2. Germline values: CDR1 MNHEY, CDR2 SVGEGT. The V and J ends lost 8 bases and 2 bases, in that order; junction bases with no gene match: 12. CDR3 size: 15 residues. This CDR3 is CASRSHGDYPYEQYF. The CDR3 DNA is TGTGCCAGCCGATCACACGGGGACTACCCCTACGAGCAGTACTTC.

There are a few counts of this clonotype. This chain joins TRBV3-1 and TRBJ1-1; D is unresolved. Germline V gives CDR1 LGHDT, CDR2 YNNKEL (reference sequence). V lost 1 base, J lost 0 bases, and 12 bases lay in between. This CDR3 is 16 amino acids long. The CDR3: CASSQVLYGMNTEAFF. The CDR3 DNA is TGTGCCAGCAGCCAAGTCCTCTACGGGATGAACACTGAAGCTTTCTTT.

This clonotype was counted only a few times. The gene calls are TRBV7-9 and TRBJ2-1; D is unclear. The CDR3 spans 14 residues. The ends were cut back, 0 bases at V and 6 bases at J, with 9 bases in the middle. The germline V gene encodes CDR1 SEHNR and CDR2 FQNEAQ (reference sequence). The CDR3 coding sequence is TGTGCCAGCAGCTTAGCCCCATTCGGCAATGAGCAGTTCTTC. Translated, it gives CASSLAPFGNEQFF.

This clonotype came up a few times. V and J are TRBV27 and TRBJ1-2, with D tentatively TRBD1 (6 bases). Trimming pared 8 bases from V and 8 bases from J, leaving 12 bases between. This CDR3 is 11 amino acids long. Germline CDR1 is MNHEY and CDR2 is SMNVEV (reference sequence). The CDR3 sequence is CASGIRGGYTF. The CDR3 coding sequence is TGTGCCAGCGGGATCAGGGGAGGCTACACCTTC.

The V gene is TRBV2, the J gene TRBJ2-1; 13 positions agree with TRBD2. Germline lookup yields CDR1 SNHLY and CDR2 FYNNEI. The CDR3 is 14 amino acids. The V and J ends lost 8 bases and 8 bases, in that order; junction bases with no gene match: 6. CDR3 loop: CASSLAGGLYEQFF. CDR3 in DNA: TGTGCCAGCTCACTAGCGGGGGGGCTATATGAGCAGTTCTTC.

This clonotype was detected only a few times. This chain links TRBV12-3 or TRBV12-4 with TRBJ2-6; possible D gene TRBD1, 5 bases. V lost 3 bases and J lost 0, with 12 bases in between. The CDR3 spans 17 residues. The CDR3 DNA is TGTGCCAGCAGTTTTCAGGGCGCCGGCTCTGGGGCCAACGTCCTGACTTTC. This codes for CASSFQGAGSGANVLTF.

This clonotype was recorded a few times. This chain uses TRBV24-1 with TRBJ2-5, with 7 nucleotides matching TRBD2. Germline CDR1 KGHDR, CDR2 SFDVKD. CDR3 length: 16 amino acids. Unmatched junction bases numbered 7, after V lost 0 bases and J lost 4 bases. CDR3 in amino acids: CATSDLGGSGGETQYF. DNA for the CDR3: TGTGCCACCAGTGATTTGGGCGGGAGTGGTGGAGAGACCCAGTACTTC.

The chain combines TRBV11-2 with TRBJ2-7; either TRBD1 or TRBD2 may supply D (5 bases each). V was clipped by 3 bases and J by 3 bases, with 15 bases between them. The CDR3 covers 15 residues. From germline, CDR1 is SGHAT and CDR2 FQNNGV. The DNA of the CDR3 is TGTGCCAGCAGCTTTGAGGGGCAGGGTCACTACGAGCAGTACTTC. Its protein product is CASSFEGQGHYEQYF.

CDR3 amino acids: CASSSGQFTGELFF. CDR3 nucleotide sequence: TGCGCCAGCAGCTCGGGACAGTTCACCGGGGAGCTGTTTTTT. The rearrangement links TRBV5-1 to TRBJ2-2; TRBD1 matches 7 bases. V lost 3 bases to trimming and J lost 4 bases; unmatched junction nucleotides: 3. Per the germline V gene, CDR1 is SGHRS and CDR2 is YFSETQ. The CDR3 extends over 14 amino acids. Using reference TRBV5-1 and TRBJ2-2 for the parts outside the CDR3, the full variable domain is KAGVTQTPRYLIKTRGQQVTLSCSPISGHRSVSWYQQTPGQGLQFLFEYFSETQRNKGNFPGRFSGRQFSNSRSEMNVSTLELGDSALYLCASSSGQFTGELFFGEGSRLTVL.

This clonotype was counted ten times or more. The chain links TRBV7-2 to TRBJ2-3, with D possibly being TRBD2 (6 bases). V gave up 0 bases and J gave up 6 bases, with 7 bases separating them. The CDR3 length is 13 residues. CDR1 and CDR2 from the germline V gene are SGHTA and FQGNSA. The CDR3 region is CASSLASGDTQYF. The CDR3 nucleotides read TGTGCCAGCAGCTTAGCTAGCGGCGATACGCAGTATTTT.

V gene TRBV20-1 combines with J gene TRBJ2-7; no clear D gene. Germline CDR1 DFQATT, CDR2 SNEGSKA (reference sequence). The ends were cut back, 0 bases at V and 9 bases at J, with 21 bases in the middle. The CDR3 totals 15 residues. CDR3 sequence (DNA): TGCAGTGCTAGAGAACTCCGAGGAAAGGAGTTGTGGCAGTACTTC. Its protein is CSARELRGKELWQYF.

This clonotype was picked up a small number of times. The chain carries TRBV13 and TRBJ1-5; 10 bases are a match to TRBD1. CDR1 is PRHDT, CDR2 FYEKMQ, per germline (reference sequence). Losses at the gene ends were 5 bases for V and 6 bases for J; bases not matched to a gene: 7. The CDR3 extends over 15 amino acids. CDR3 loop: CASSRGQGGSQPQHF. The DNA for the CDR3 is TGTGCCAGCAGCCGCGGACAGGGGGGAAGTCAGCCCCAGCATTTT.

The rearrangement links TRBV7-9 to TRBJ1-1; tentative D call: TRBD1 (5 bases). Germline V lookup: CDR1 SEHNR, CDR2 FQNEAQ (reference sequence). V dropped 5 bases and J dropped 7 bases, with 11 bases sitting between them. This CDR3 is built from 12 residues. The CDR3, as DNA: TGTGCCAGCAGCCCTATCCAGGGTGAAGCTTTCTTT. This sequence encodes CASSPIQGEAFF.

This clonotype turned up a few times. The genes are TRBV7-9 and TRBJ2-3; TRBD1 agrees at 7 bases. J lost 1 base, V lost 6 bases, and 7 bases had no gene match. Germline CDR1 and CDR2: SEHNR and FQNEAQ (reference sequence). The CDR3 loop spans 15 amino acids. The DNA for the CDR3 is TGTGCCAGCAGGTTCGACAGGGTTGGCACAGATACGCAGTATTTT. Its translation is CASRFDRVGTDTQYF. The full variable domain, its missing parts supplied by reference TRBV7-9 and TRBJ2-3, is DTGVSQNPRHKITKRGQNVTFRCDPISEHNRLYWYRQTLGQGPEFLTYFQNEAQLEKSRLLSDRFSAERPKGSFSTLEIQRTEQGDSAMYLCASRFDRVGTDTQYFGPGTRLTVL.

This clonotype was picked up a small number of times. The chain links TRBV4-3 to TRBJ2-1; D is unresolved. V was trimmed by 1 base and J by 10 bases, leaving 11 bases between them. Germline V lookup: CDR1 LGHNA, CDR2 YSLEER. The CDR3 has 13 residues. The CDR3 loop is CASSQGRFREQFF. The CDR3 nucleotides are TGCGCCAGCAGCCAAGGCAGGTTTCGGGAGCAGTTCTTC.